Following are 13 T cell receptor beta chains from one sample sequenced in a study of blood T cell repertoires in COVID-19. This table comes from immunoSEQ multiplex PCR, and its TCRdb copy is limited to in-frame clones, with some not included. The data show approximately 290,000 clones, with around 91% seen just once and around 12% held by the top ten. Material: peripheral blood. The receptor set was obtained from a woman between 55 and 75 years old with acute or convalescent COVID-19.

The J gene is TRBJ2-1, the V gene TRBV15, with D maybe TRBD2 (6 bases). The ends were cut back, 8 bases at V and 3 bases at J, with 17 bases in the middle. The CDR3 spans 15 residues. Germline V CDR1 and CDR2: LNHNV, YYDKDF (reference sequence). The chain's CDR3 is CATVPQGGNYNEQFF. CDR3 coding DNA: TGTGCCACCGTTCCCCAGGGAGGAAACTACAATGAGCAGTTCTTC.

The V gene is TRBV24-1, the J gene TRBJ2-2, with a possible D match to TRBD2 (6 bases). The CDR3 extends over 17 amino acids. V dropped 3 bases and J dropped 0 bases, with 13 bases sitting between them. Germline loops: CDR1 KGHDR, CDR2 SFDVKD. The CDR3 nucleotides are TGTGCCACCAGTGATAGACTAGTCAGGGCGAACACCGGGGAGCTGTTTTTT. Protein: CATSDRLVRANTGELFF.

The rearrangement links TRBV7-2 to TRBJ2-5; 7 nucleotides agree with TRBD2. This CDR3 is 19 amino acids long. Germline CDR1 is SGHTA and CDR2 is FQGNSA. V lost 3 bases to trimming and J lost 2 bases; unmatched junction nucleotides: 18. The CDR3, as DNA: TGTGCCAGCAGCTTGGGGCGAGCGCGGGGGATTTCAGGGCAAGAGACCCAGTACTTC. It is translated as CASSLGRARGISGQETQYF.

CDR3 loop: CASSSGLAGVQDNEQFF. DNA for the CDR3: TGTGCCAGCAGCTCTGGACTAGCGGGAGTGCAGGACAATGAGCAGTTCTTC. V and J are TRBV7-9 and TRBJ2-1; 13 bases fit TRBD2. CDR1 and CDR2 (germline): SEHNR, FQNEAQ (reference sequence). The V and J ends lost 4 bases and 5 bases, in that order; junction bases with no gene match: 8. This CDR3 spans 17 amino acids.

This chain links TRBV11-3 with TRBJ2-1, with D possibly matching TRBD1 (6 bases). The germline V and J ends were trimmed by 2 bases and 7 bases, with 12 bases remaining between them. The germline gives CDR1 SGHNT, CDR2 YENEEA. The CDR3 is 14 amino acids. As DNA, the CDR3 is TGTGCCAGCAGCTTAATGAGTCAGGGGAATGAGCAGTTCTTC. Residues: CASSLMSQGNEQFF.

This sequence joins TRBV10-3 and TRBJ2-7; possible D gene TRBD2, 7 bases. The CDR3 totals 12 residues. Trimming left V 11 bases short and J 3 bases short, with 14 bases between. Germline values: CDR1 ENHRY, CDR2 SYGVKD. The CDR3 loop is CAAQRDNYEQYF. CDR3 DNA: TGTGCCGCCCAGCGGGACAACTACGAGCAGTACTTC.

J is TRBJ2-5 and V is TRBV18, with D uncertain. Germline values: CDR1 KGHSH, CDR2 LQKENI. Trimming left V 3 bases short and J 1 base short, with 6 bases between. The CDR3 spans 13 residues. The CDR3 DNA is TGTGCCAGCTCACCTAACAGCCAAGAGACCCAGTACTTC. This encodes CASSPNSQETQYF.

The rearrangement joins TRBV6-2 or TRBV6-3 to TRBJ2-7; D may be TRBD1 (5 bases). The CDR3 contains 14 residues. The V and J ends lost 6 bases and 1 base respectively, with 13 bases between them. The germline gives CDR1 MNHEY, CDR2 SVGEGT. The CDR3 loop reads CASSPRQISYEQYF. Here the CDR3 DNA reads TGTGCCAGCAGCCCTCGACAGATATCCTACGAGCAGTACTTC.

The gene calls are TRBV11-2 and TRBJ2-7, with D possibly being TRBD1 (5 bases). The CDR3 is 14 residues long. The ends were cut back, 1 base at V and 5 bases at J, with 12 bases in the middle. CDR1 is SGHAT, CDR2 FQNNGV, per germline. The DNA for the CDR3 is TGTGCCAGCAGCTTAGTCCCAACAGGACACGAGCAGTACTTC. This codes for CASSLVPTGHEQYF.

V is TRBV7-8 and J is TRBJ2-7, with 7 bases identical to TRBD2. The V gene end was trimmed by 2 bases and the J gene end by 0 bases; junction bases not matched to a gene: 1. The length of the CDR3 is 14 residues. Per germline, CDR1 SGHVS and CDR2 FQNEAQ. The CDR3 DNA is TGTGCCAGCAGCTTACTAGCGGTCTCCTACGAGCAGTACTTC. Amino acids: CASSLLAVSYEQYF.

The V and J genes are TRBV5-4 and TRBJ1-1; D remains unclear. The V gene's germline CDR1 is SGHNT and CDR2 YYREEE (reference sequence). The CDR3 sequence is 11 residues long. V lost 2 bases and J lost 5, with 4 bases in between. The CDR3 reads CASSFGTEAFF. The CDR3 coding sequence is TGTGCCAGCAGCTTCGGGACTGAAGCTTTCTTT.

This chain uses TRBV2 with TRBJ2-7, with TRBD2 matching 9 bases. Germline CDR1 SNHLY, CDR2 FYNNEI. There are 14 residues in the CDR3. V dropped 7 bases and J dropped 2; count of bases not matched to a gene: 6. The DNA of the CDR3 is TGTGCCAGCACACTAGCGGGCCCTACCTACGAGCAGTACTTC. It specifies CASTLAGPTYEQYF.

The chain carries TRBV7-9 and TRBJ2-5; 7 nucleotides align to TRBD1. Germline V gene sequence: CDR1 SEHNR, CDR2 FQNEAQ (reference sequence). Trimming removed 1 base from V and 3 bases from J; junction bases left unmatched: 11. The CDR3 runs 17 residues. CDR3 protein: CASSLVRWGTAEETQYF. Written as DNA, the CDR3 is TGTGCCAGCAGCTTAGTCCGATGGGGGACAGCGGAAGAGACCCAGTACTTC. Full variable domain (outside the CDR3, taken from reference TRBV7-9 and TRBJ2-5): DTGVSQNPRHKITKRGQNVTFRCDPISEHNRLYWYRQTLGQGPEFLTYFQNEAQLEKSRLLSDRFSAERPKGSFSTLEIQRTEQGDSAMYLCASSLVRWGTAEETQYFGPGTRLLVL.